This record concerns one T cell receptor beta chain sequence. Its target is unknown. The J segment lost 1 base and the V segment lost 1 base, leaving 2 bases of the junction unmatched. The germline V gene has CDR1 SGHTA and CDR2 FQGNSA. The CDR3 is 16 residues long. This sample was included in a study of shared clonotypes between healthy human individuals. Findings and limits, study-wide: Non-shared clonotypes were found to have lower generation probabilities than the clonotypes that were shared by all four of the sorted-subset donors.

The method was immunoSEQ multiplex PCR; TCRdb's version includes in-frame clones alone and lacks a portion of them. In the table there are about 600,000 clones, almost 97% of which are singletons. Sequenced: naive CD4+ T cells sorted from blood. The subset was: CD45RA+ positively selected. V usage is TRBV7-2 and J usage is TRBJ2-3; 10 positions match TRBD2. The TCR comes from a woman in her thirties in good health. The CDR3 DNA sequence: TGTGCCAGCAGCTTAGTCGGACTAGCGGGCACAGATACGCAGTATTTT. Its translation: CASSLVGLAGTDTQYF.